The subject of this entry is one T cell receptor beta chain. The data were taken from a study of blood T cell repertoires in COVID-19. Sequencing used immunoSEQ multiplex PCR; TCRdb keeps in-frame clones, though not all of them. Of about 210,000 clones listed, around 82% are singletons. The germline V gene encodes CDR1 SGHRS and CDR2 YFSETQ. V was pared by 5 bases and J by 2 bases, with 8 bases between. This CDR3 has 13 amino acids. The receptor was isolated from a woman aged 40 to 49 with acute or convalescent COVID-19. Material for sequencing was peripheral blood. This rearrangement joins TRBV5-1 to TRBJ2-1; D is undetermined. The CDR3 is CASSLDPYNEQFF. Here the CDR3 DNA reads TGCGCCAGCAGTTTAGATCCCTACAATGAGCAGTTCTTC.